This T cell receptor (beta chain) was retrieved from a study of blood T cell repertoires in COVID-19. At the level of the study: T cells, B-cell-depleted T cells, or PBMCs supplied cDNA or gDNA.

The authors' processing: Reference gene primer amplification in the assay estimated nucleated cell counts. TCRdb's copy holds only in-frame clones and misses some; the assay was immunoSEQ multiplex PCR. V and J calls and clone size are those listed in that table; D and trimming were worked out from the DNA. In the table there are about 52,000 clones, roughly 86% of which are singletons. Losses at the gene ends were 4 bases for V and 0 bases for J; bases not matched to a gene: 7. In germline, CDR1 is SGDLS, CDR2 YYNGEE. CDR3 length equals 16 residues. This receptor was identified in a man of 80 years or more with active or convalescent COVID-19. Sequences were obtained from peripheral blood. The chain recombines TRBV9 with TRBJ2-7; 10 bases line up with TRBD2. The CDR3 reads CASSLGLAADSYEQYF. In DNA form, the CDR3 reads TGTGCCAGCAGCCTAGGACTAGCGGCCGACTCCTACGAGCAGTACTTC.